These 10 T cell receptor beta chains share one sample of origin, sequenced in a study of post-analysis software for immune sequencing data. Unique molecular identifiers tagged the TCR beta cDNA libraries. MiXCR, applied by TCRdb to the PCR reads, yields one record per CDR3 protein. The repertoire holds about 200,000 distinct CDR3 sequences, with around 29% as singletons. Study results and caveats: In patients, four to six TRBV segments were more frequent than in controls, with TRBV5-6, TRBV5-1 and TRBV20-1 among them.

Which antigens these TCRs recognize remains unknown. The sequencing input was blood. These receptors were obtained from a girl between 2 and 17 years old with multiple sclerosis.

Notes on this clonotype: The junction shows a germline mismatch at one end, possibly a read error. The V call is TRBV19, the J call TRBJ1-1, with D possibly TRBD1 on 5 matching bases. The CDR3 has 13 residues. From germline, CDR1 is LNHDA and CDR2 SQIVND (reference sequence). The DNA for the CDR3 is TGTGCCACCACGGACGAGGGGAACGCTGAAGCTTTCTTT. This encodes CATTDEGNAEAFF.

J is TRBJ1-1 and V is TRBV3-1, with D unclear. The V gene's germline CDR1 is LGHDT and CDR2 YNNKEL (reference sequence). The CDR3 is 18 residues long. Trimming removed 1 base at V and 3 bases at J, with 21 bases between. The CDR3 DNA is TGTGCCAGCAGCCAAGTCCTAGGTGGTTTCGTCGGGCACACTGAAGCTTTCTTT. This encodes CASSQVLGGFVGHTEAFF.

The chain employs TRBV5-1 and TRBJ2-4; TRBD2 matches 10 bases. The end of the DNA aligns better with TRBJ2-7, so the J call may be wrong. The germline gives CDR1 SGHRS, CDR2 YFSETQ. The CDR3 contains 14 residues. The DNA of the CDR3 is TGCGCCAGCAGGGAACTAGCGGGAAACTACGAGCAGTACTTC. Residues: CASRELAGNYEQYF.

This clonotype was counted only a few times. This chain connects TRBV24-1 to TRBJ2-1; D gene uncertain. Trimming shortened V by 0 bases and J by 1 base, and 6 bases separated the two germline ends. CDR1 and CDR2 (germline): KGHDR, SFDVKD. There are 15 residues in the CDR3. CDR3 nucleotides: TGTGCCACCAGTGATTTGTCCGGTTCCTACAATGAGCAGTTCTTC. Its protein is CATSDLSGSYNEQFF.

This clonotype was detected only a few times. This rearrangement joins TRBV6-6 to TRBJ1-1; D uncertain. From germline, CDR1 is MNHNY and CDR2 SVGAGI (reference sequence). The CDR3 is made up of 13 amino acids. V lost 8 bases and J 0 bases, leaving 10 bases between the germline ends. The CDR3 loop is CASLDGLNTEAFF. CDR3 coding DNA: TGTGCCAGCCTCGACGGATTGAACACTGAAGCTTTCTTT.

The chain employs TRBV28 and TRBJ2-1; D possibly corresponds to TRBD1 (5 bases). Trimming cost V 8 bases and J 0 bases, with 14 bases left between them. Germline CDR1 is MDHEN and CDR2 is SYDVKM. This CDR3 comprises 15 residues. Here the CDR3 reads CASPSDTSSYNEQFF. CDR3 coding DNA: TGTGCCAGCCCCTCGGACACAAGCTCCTACAATGAGCAGTTCTTC.

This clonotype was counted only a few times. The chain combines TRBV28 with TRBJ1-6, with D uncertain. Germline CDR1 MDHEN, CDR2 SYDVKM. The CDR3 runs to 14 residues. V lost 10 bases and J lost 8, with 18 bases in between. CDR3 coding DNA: TGTGCCACCTCCCCCTCCCTAAAACATTCACCCCTCCACTTT. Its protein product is CATSPSLKHSPLHF.

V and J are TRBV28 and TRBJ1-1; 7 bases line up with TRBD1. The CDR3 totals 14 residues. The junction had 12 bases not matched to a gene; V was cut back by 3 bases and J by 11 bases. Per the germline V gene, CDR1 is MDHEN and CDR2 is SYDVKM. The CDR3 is CASSFPGQEYSAFF. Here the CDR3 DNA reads TGTGCCAGCAGTTTTCCCGGACAGGAATATTCGGCTTTCTTT.

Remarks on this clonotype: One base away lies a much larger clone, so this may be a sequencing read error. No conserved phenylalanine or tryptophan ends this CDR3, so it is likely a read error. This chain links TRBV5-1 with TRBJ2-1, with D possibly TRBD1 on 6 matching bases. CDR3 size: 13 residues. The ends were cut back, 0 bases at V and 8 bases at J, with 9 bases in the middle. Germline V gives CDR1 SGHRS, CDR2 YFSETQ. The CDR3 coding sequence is TGCGCCAGCAGCTTGGACAGGGTAGATGAGCAGTTCGTC. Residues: CASSLDRVDEQFV.

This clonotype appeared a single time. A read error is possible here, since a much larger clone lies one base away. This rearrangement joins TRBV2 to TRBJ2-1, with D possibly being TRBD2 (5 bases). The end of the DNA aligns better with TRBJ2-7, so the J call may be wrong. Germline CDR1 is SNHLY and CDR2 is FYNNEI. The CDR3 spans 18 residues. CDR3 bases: TGTGCCAGCCTAGCCCCCAAAGGTGATGCTCAATCCTACAATGAGCAGTACTTC. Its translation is CASLAPKGDAQSYNEQYF.